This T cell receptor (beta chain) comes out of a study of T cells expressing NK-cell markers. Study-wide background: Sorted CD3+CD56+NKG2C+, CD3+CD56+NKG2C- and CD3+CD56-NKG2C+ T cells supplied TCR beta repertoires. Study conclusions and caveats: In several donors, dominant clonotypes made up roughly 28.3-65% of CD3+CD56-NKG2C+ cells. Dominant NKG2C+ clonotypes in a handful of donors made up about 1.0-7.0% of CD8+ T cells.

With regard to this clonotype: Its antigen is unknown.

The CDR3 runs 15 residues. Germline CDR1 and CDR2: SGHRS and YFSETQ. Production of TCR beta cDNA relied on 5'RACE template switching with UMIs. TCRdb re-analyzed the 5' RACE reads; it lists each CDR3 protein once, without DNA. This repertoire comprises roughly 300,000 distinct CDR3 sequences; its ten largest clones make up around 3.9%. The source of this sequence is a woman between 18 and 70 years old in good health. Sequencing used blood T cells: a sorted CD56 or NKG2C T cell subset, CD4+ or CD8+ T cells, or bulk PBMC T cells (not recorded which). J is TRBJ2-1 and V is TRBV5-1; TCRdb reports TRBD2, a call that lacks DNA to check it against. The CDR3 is CASSLLLASYNEQFF.